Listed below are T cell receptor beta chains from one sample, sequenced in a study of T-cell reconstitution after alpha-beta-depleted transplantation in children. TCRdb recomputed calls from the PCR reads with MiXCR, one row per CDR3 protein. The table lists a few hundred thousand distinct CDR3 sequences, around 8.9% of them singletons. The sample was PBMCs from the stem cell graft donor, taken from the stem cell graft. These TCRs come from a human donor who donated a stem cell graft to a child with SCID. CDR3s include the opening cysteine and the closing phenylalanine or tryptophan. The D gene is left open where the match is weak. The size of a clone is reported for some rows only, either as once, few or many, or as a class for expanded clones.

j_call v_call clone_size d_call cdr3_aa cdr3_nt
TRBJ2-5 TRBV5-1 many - CASSLLYPSEQETQYF TGCGCCAGCAGCCTACTTTATCCTAGCGAGCAAGAGACCCAGTACTTC
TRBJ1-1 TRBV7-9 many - CASSPVFGGGNTEAFF TGTGCCAGCAGCCCGGTCTTCGGCGGGGGGAACACTGAAGCTTTCTTT
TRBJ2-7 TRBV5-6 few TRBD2 CASRRGVYEQYF TGTGCCAGCAGACGGGGGGTTTACGAGCAGTACTTC
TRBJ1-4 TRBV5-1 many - CASSLFLNEKLFF TGCGCCAGCAGCTTGTTCCTTAATGAAAAACTGTTTTTT
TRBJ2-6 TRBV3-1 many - CASSQDTGSGANVLTF TGTGCCAGCAGCCAAGATACGGGCTCTGGGGCCAACGTCCTGACTTTC
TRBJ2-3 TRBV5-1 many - CASSLVTGTDTQYF TGCGCCAGCAGCTTAGTAACTGGCACAGATACGCAGTATTTT
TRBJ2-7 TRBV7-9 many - CASSYGTADGQYF TGTGCCAGCAGCTATGGGACGGCGGACGGGCAGTACTTC
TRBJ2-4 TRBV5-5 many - CASSPVSIKNIQYF TGTGCCAGCAGCCCAGTTTCGATCAAAAACATTCAGTACTTC
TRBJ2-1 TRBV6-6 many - CASAALSYNEQFF TGTGCCAGCGCGGCACTTTCCTACAATGAGCAGTTCTTC
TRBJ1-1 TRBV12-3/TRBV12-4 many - CASSLWGGTEAFF TGTGCCAGCAGTTTATGGGGGGGGACTGAAGCTTTCTTT
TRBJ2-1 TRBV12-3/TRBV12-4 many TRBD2 CASSLRWSGKEQFF TGTGCCAGCAGTTTACGGTGGAGCGGGAAAGAGCAGTTCTTC
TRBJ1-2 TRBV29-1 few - CSVEEGFGYGYTF TGCAGCGTTGAGGAGGGGTTTGGCTATGGCTACACCTTC
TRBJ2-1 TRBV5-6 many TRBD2 CASSWTSGVYNEQFF TGTGCCAGCAGCTGGACTAGCGGGGTGTACAATGAGCAGTTCTTC
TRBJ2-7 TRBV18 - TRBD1 CASSRGTGTGQYEQYF TGTGCCAGCTCACGGGGGACGGGGACAGGGCAGTACGAGCAGTACTTC
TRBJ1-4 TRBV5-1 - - CASSLGGVEKLFF TGCGCCAGCAGCTTGGGAGGAGTCGAAAAACTGTTTTTT